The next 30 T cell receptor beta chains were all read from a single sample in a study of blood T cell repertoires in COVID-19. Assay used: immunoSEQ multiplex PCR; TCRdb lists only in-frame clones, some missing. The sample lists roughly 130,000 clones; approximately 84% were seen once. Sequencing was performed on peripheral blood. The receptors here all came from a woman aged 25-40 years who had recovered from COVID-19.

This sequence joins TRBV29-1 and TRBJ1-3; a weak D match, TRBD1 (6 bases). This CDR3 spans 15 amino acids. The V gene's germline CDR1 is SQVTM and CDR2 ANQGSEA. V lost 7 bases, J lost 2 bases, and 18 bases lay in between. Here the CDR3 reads CSAALAGGTGNTIYF. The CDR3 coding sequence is TGCAGCGCCGCCTTAGCGGGGGGCACTGGAAACACCATATATTTT.

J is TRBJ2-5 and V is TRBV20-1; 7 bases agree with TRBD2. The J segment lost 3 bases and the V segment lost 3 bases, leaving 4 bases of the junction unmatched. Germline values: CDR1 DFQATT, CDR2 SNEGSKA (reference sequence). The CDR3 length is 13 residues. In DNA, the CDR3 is TGCAGTGCTAGTAGCGGGCCAAAAGAGACCCAGTACTTC. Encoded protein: CSASSGPKETQYF.

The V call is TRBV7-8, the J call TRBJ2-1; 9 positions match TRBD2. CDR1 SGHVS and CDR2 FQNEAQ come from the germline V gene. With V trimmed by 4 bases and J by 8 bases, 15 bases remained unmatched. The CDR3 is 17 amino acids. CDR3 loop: CASSWSGGRERGDEQFF. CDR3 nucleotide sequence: TGTGCCAGCAGCTGGAGCGGCGGGAGGGAACGGGGGGATGAGCAGTTCTTC.

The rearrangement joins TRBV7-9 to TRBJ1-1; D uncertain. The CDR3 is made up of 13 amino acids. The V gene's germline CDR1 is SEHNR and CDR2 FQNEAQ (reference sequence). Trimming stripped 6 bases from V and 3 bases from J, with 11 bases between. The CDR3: CASRDGGYTEAFF. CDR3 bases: TGTGCCAGCAGGGACGGAGGTTACACTGAAGCTTTCTTT.

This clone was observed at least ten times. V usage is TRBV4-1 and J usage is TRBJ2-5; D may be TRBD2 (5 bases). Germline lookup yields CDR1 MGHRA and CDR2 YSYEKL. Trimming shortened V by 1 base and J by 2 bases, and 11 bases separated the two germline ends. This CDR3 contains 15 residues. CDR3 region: CASSQVGVGQETQYF. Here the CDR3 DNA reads TGCGCCAGCAGCCAAGTCGGGGTTGGGCAAGAGACCCAGTACTTC.

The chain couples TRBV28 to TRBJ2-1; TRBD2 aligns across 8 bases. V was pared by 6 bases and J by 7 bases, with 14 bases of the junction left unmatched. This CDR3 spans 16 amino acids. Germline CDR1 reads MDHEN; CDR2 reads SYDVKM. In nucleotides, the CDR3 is TGTGCCAGCAGCCCAGCCCTAGCGGGTCGGAGGAATGAGCAGTTCTTC. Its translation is CASSPALAGRRNEQFF.

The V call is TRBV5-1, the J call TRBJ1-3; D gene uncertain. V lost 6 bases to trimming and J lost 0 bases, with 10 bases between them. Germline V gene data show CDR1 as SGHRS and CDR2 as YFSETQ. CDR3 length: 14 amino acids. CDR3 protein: CASMTGASGNTIYF. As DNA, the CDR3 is TGCGCCAGCATGACGGGTGCCTCTGGAAACACCATATATTTT.

As DNA, the CDR3 is TGTGCCAGTAGTATAACACAGGGCGGAGAAAAACTGTTTTTT. Amino acid sequence: CASSITQGGEKLFF. The chain employs TRBV19 and TRBJ1-4; weak D call: TRBD1 (6 bases). The V and J ends lost 2 bases and 8 bases respectively, with 12 bases between them. Germline values: CDR1 LNHDA, CDR2 SQIVND (reference sequence). The CDR3 has 14 residues.

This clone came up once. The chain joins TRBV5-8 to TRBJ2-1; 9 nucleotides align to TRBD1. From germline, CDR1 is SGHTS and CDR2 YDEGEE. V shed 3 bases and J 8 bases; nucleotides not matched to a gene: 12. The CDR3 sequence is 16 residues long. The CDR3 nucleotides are TGTGCCAGCAGCTCCCCCGGGACAGGGAGACAAGATGAGCAGTTCTTC. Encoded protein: CASSSPGTGRQDEQFF. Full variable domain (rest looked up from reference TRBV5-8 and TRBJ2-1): EAGVTQSPTHLIKTRGQQATLRCSPISGHTSVYWYQQALGLGLQFLLWYDEGEERNRGNFPPRFSGRQFPNYSSELNVNALELEDSALYLCASSSPGTGRQDEQFFGPGTRLTVL.

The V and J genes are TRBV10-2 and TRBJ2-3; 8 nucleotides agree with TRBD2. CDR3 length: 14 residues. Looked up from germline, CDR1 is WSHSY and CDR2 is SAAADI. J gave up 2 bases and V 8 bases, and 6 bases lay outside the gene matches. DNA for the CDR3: TGCGCCAGCCGACCGGGGGGGGACACAGATACGCAGTATTTT. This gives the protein CASRPGGDTDTQYF.

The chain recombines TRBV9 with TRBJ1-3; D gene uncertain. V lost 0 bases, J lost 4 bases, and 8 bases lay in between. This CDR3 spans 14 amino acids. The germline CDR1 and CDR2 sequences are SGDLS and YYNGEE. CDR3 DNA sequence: TGTGCCAGCAGCGTAGTCCCCCTCGGAAACACCATATATTTT. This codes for CASSVVPLGNTIYF.

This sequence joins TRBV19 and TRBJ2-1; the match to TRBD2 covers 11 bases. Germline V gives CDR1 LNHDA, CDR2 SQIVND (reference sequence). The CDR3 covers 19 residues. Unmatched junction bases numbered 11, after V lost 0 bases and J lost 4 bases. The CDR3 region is CASSIDIGVGLAEYNEQFF. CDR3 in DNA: TGTGCCAGTAGTATAGATATTGGAGTGGGACTAGCGGAATACAATGAGCAGTTCTTC. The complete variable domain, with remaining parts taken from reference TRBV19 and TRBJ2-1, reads DGGITQSPKYLFRKEGQNVTLSCEQNLNHDAMYWYRQDPGQGLRLIYYSQIVNDFQKGDIAEGYSVSREKKESFPLTVTSAQKNPTAFYLCASSIDIGVGLAEYNEQFFGPGTRLTVL.

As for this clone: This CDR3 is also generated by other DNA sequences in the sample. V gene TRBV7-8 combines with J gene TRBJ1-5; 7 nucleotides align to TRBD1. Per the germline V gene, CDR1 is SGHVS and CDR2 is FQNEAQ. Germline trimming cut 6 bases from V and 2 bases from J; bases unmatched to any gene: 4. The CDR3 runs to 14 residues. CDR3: CASRSDRGNQPQHF. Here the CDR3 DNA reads TGTGCCAGCAGATCCGACAGGGGCAATCAGCCCCAGCATTTT.

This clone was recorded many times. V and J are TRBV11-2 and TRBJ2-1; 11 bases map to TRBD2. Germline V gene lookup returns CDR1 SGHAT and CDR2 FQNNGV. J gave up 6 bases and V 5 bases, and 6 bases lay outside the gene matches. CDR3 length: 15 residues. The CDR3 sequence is CASSPTSGVSNEQFF. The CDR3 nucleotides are TGTGCCAGCAGCCCGACTAGCGGGGTGTCCAATGAGCAGTTCTTC.

The CDR3 sequence: CASSGSGGANTEAFF. The CDR3 DNA reads as TGTGCCAGCAGTGGGAGCGGCGGGGCAAACACTGAAGCTTTCTTT. The chain uses TRBV2 and TRBJ1-1, with a tentative D call TRBD1 (5 bases). Trimming cost V 4 bases and J 2 bases, with 14 bases left between them. There are 15 residues in the CDR3. CDR1 SNHLY and CDR2 FYNNEI come from the germline V gene.

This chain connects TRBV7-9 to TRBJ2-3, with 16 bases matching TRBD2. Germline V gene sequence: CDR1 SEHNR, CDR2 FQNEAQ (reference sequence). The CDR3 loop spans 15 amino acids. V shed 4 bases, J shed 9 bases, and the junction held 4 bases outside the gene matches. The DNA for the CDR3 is TGTGCCAGCAGCTCCCAGGGACTAGCGGGAGGGACGCAGTATTTT. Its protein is CASSSQGLAGGTQYF. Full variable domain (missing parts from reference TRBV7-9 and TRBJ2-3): DTGVSQNPRHKITKRGQNVTFRCDPISEHNRLYWYRQTLGQGPEFLTYFQNEAQLEKSRLLSDRFSAERPKGSFSTLEIQRTEQGDSAMYLCASSSQGLAGGTQYFGPGTRLTVL.

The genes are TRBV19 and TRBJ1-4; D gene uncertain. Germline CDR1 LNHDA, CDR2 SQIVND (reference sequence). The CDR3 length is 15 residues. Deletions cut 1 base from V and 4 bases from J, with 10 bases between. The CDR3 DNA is TGTGCCAGTAGTATAGGGAGGGCCGGTAATGAAAAACTGTTTTTT. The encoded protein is CASSIGRAGNEKLFF.

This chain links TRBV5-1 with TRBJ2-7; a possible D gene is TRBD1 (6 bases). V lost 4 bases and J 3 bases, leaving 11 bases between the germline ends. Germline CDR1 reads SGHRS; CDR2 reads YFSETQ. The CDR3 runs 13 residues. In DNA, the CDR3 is TGCGCCAGCAGCCAGGGGATAGTCTACGAGCAGTACTTC. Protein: CASSQGIVYEQYF. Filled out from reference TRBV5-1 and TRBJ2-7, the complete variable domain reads KAGVTQTPRYLIKTRGQQVTLSCSPISGHRSVSWYQQTPGQGLQFLFEYFSETQRNKGNFPGRFSGRQFSNSRSEMNVSTLELGDSALYLCASSQGIVYEQYFGPGTRLTVT.

Here the CDR3 DNA reads TGTGCCAGCAGCTTACTACCGGGATCTACTGAAGCTTTCTTT. It specifies CASSLLPGSTEAFF. The chain has TRBV5-6 and TRBJ1-1, with D unclear. V shed 2 bases and J shed 5 bases, with 13 bases lying between them. CDR1 and CDR2 from the germline V gene are SGHDT and YYEEEE. CDR3 length: 14 amino acids.

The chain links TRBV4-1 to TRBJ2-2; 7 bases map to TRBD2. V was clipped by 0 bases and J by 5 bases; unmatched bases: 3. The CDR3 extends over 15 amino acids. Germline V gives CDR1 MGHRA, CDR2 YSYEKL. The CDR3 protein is CASSQEGGKTGELFF. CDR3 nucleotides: TGCGCCAGCAGCCAAGAGGGAGGGAAAACCGGGGAGCTGTTTTTT.

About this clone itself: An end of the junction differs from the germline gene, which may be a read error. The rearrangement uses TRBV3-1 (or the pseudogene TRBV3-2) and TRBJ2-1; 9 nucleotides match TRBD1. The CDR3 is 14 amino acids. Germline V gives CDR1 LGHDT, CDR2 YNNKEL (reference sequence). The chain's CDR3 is CASSQVGQGKGRVF. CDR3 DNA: TGTGCCAGCAGCCAAGTCGGACAGGGGAAGGGTAGAGTCTTC.

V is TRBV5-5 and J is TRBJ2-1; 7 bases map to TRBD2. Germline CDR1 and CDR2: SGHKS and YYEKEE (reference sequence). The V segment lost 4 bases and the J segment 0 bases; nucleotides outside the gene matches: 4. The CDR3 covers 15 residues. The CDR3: CASSGSGISYNEQFF. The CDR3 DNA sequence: TGTGCCAGCAGCGGGAGCGGGATCTCCTACAATGAGCAGTTCTTC.

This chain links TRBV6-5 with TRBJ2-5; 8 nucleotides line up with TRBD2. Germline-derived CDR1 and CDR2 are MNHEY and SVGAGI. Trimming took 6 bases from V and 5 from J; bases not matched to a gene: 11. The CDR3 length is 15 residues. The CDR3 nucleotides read TGTGCCAGCAGGCCGGGGGGGCCGGTCGGGGAGACCCAGTACTTC. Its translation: CASRPGGPVGETQYF.

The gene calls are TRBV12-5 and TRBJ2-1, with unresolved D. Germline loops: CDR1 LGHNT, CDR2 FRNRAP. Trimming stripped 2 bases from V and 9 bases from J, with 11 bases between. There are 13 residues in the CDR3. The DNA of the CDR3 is TGTGCTAGTGGTTTGCCCAGGTACGGTGAGCAGTTCTTC. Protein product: CASGLPRYGEQFF.

The CDR3 bases are TGTGCCAGCAGTGACACTAGCGGGGGGGCCAATGAGCAGTTCTTC. As protein: CASSDTSGGANEQFF. The J gene is TRBJ2-1, the V gene TRBV6-4; 13 bases fit TRBD2. The trim removed 2 bases at V and 6 bases at J, leaving 1 base unmatched. The CDR3 runs 15 residues. Germline assignment: CDR1 MRHNA and CDR2 SNTAGT.

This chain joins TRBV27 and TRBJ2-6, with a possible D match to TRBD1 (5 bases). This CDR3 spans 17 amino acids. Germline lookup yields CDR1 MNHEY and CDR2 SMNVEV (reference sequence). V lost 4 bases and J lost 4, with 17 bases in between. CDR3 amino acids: CASSSLSQGAGANVLTF. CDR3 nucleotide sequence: TGTGCCAGCAGTTCCCTTTCCCAGGGTGCCGGGGCCAACGTCCTGACTTTC.

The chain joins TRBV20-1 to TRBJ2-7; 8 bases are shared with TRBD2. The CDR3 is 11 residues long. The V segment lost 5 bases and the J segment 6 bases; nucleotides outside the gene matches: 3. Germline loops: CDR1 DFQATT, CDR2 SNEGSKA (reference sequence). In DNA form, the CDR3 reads TGCAGTGCTCCCAGCGGGAGCGAGCAGTACTTC. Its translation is CSAPSGSEQYF.

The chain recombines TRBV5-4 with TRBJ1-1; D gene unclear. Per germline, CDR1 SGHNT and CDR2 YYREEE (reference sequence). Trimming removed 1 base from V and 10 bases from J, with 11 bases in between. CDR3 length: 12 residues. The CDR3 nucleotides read TGTGCCAGCAGCTTGAATCCAGGATCAGCTTTCTTT. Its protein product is CASSLNPGSAFF.

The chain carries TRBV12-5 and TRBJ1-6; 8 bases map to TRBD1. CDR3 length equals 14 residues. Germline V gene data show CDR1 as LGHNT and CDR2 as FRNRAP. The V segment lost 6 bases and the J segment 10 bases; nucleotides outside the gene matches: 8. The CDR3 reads CASGPGQGASPLHF. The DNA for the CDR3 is TGTGCTAGTGGACCGGGCCAGGGGGCCTCACCCCTCCACTTT.

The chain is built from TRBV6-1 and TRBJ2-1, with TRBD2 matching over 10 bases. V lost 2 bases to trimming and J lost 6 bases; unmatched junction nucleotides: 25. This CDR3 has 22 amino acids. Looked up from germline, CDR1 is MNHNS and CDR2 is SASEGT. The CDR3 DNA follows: TGTGCCAGCAGTGAAACGAGTCTGGAGCGGGAGGGCCGTCACCAAGATTTCAATGAGCAGTTCTTC. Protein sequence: CASSETSLEREGRHQDFNEQFF.